The clone carrying this T cell receptor (beta chain) has a count of ten or more. The antigen remains unidentified. These data come from a study of tumor and adjacent non-tumor tissue in lung cancer. Across the whole study: Stage I to III disease affected 9 to 10 men and several women aged roughly 31 to 76. On average, productive TCRbeta reads reached 4 million to 5 million per sample.

The template was RNA from unsorted bulk tissue. The library came from three nested PCR rounds adapted from ARM-PCR protocols. One entry per CDR3 protein results from TCRdb running MiXCR on the multiplex PCR reads. Among 60,000 to 85,000 distinct CDR3 sequences listed, about three quarters were seen once. The study's findings and limits: Top 100 clones took a larger repertoire share in normal lung. Tumor tissue had significantly higher TCR diversity than normal lung.

The V gene's germline CDR1 is ENHRY and CDR2 SYGVKD. The CDR3 has 14 amino acids. V lost 2 bases and J lost 3, with 8 bases in between. The TCR sequence derives from a woman in her fifties or sixties with non-small cell lung cancer. Sequenced: lung tumor tissue. The chain links TRBV10-3 to TRBJ1-5; tentative D call: TRBD1 (5 bases). The CDR3 sequence is CAISERGNNQPQHF. Here the CDR3 DNA reads TGTGCCATCAGTGAGAGGGGAAACAATCAGCCCCAGCATTTT.